This T cell receptor (beta chain) was documented in a study of vaccination effects on CD4 cells after COVID-19. Background on the study: After the second dose, samples were taken at median day 72.

As regards this clone: The antigen remains unidentified.

Germline loops: CDR1 MNHEY, CDR2 SVGEGT. V was pared by 6 bases and J by 4 bases, with 12 bases between. The CDR3 is made up of 14 amino acids. Profiling relied on immunoSEQ multiplex PCR, and the TCRdb table lists in-frame clones only, not all of them. The data contain around 25,000 clones, around 82% of them singletons. The ViraFEST assay expanded antigen-specific CD4+ T cells with viral peptide pools before sequencing. After roughly 11 days in culture, the CD4+ T cells were isolated. As their vaccination, participants received two doses of either BNT162b2 or mRNA-1273. Each well held 1.5 million to 2.5 million PBMC cultured with around 9.2 ug/ml peptides and roughly 9.7 IU/ml IL-2. Study-level points and caveats: Among infection- and vaccine-induced clones, marked clonal contraction occurred late after vaccination.

This receptor was taken from a human donor who received a COVID-19 vaccine. Some clones in this sample may be carry-over from other donors' samples. The sample was CD4+ T cells from PBMCs cultured with HCoV-NL63 spike peptides, taken after COVID-19 vaccination. The gene calls are TRBV6-2 or TRBV6-3 and TRBJ2-2; D possibly uses TRBD1 or TRBD2 (5 bases each). CDR3 DNA sequence: TGTGCCAGCAGCCCCCTCGGGACCACCGGGGAGCTGTTTTTT. Translation: CASSPLGTTGELFF.